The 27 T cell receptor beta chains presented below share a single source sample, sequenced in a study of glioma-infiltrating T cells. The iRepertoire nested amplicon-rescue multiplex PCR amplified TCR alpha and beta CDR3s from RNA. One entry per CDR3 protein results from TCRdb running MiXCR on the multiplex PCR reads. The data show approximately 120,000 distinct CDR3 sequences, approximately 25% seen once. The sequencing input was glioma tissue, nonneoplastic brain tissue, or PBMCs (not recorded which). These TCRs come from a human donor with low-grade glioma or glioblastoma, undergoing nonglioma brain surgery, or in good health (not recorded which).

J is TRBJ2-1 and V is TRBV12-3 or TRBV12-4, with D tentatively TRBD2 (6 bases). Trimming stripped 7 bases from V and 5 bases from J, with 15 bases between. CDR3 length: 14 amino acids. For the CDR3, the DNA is TGTGCCAGCATACGTGCCGGGACTGACAATGAGCAGTTCTTC. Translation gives CASIRAGTDNEQFF.

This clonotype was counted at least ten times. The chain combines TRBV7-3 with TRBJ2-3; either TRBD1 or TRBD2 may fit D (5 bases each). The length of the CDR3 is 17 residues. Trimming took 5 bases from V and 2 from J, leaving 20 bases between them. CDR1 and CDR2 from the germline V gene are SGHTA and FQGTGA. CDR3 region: CASSPRSGRTYTDTQYF. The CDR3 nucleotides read TGTGCCAGCAGCCCGCGGTCGGGGCGGACATACACAGATACGCAGTATTTT.

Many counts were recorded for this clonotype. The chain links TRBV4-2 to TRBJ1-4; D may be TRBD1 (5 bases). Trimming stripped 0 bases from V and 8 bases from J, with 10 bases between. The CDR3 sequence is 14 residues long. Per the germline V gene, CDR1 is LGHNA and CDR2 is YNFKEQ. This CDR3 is CASSQDQGREKLFF. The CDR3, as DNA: TGTGCCAGCAGCCAAGACCAGGGTAGGGAAAAACTGTTTTTT.

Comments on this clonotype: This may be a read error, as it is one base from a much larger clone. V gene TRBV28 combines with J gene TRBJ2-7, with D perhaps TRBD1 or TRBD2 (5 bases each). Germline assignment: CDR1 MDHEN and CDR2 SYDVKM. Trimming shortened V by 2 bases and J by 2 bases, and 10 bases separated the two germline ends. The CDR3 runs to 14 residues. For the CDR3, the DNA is TGTGCCAGCAGTTTACGGGGACCGACCTACGAGCAGTACTTC. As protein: CASSLRGPTYEQYF.

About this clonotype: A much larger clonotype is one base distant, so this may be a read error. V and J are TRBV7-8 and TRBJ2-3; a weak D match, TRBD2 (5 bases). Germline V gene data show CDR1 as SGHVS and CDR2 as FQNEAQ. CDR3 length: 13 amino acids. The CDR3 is CTSSPSTTDTQYF. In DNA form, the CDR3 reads TGTACCAGCAGCCCTAGCACGACAGATACGCAGTATTTT.

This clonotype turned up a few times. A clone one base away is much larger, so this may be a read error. The CDR3 DNA sequence: TGTGCCAGCAGATTCACCCCGGGACAGGGGTTCCTCGGGGCCAACGTCCTGACTTTC. Translation gives CASRFTPGQGFLGANVLTF. The gene calls are TRBV6-1 and TRBJ2-6, with 10 positions matching TRBD1. The trim removed 6 bases at V and 4 bases at J, leaving 15 bases unmatched. Germline CDR1 MNHNS, CDR2 SASEGT. The length of the CDR3 is 19 residues.

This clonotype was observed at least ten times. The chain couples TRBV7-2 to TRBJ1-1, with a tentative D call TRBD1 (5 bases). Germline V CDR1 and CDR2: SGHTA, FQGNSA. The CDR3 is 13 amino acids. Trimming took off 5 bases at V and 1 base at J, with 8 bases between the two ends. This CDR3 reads CASSADRNTEAFF. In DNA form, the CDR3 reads TGTGCCAGCAGCGCCGACAGGAACACTGAAGCTTTCTTT.

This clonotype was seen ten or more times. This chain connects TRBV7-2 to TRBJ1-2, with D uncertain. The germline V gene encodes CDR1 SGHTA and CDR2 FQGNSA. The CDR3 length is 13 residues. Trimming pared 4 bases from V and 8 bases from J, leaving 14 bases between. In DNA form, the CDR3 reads TGTGCCAGCAGCTCGGGCCCGGCGGGGGGCTACACCTTC. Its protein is CASSSGPAGGYTF.

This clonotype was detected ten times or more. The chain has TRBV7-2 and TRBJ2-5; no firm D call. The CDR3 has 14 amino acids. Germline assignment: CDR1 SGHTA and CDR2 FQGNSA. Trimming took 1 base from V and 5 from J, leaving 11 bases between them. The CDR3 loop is CASSLGGLVETQYF. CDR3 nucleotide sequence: TGTGCCAGCAGCTTAGGAGGATTGGTGGAGACCCAGTACTTC.

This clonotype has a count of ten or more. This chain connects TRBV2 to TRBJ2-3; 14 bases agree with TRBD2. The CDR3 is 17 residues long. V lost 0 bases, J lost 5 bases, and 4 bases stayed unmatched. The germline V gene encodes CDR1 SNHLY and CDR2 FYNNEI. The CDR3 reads CASSEATGLAGEDTQYF. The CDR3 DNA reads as TGTGCCAGCAGTGAAGCGACGGGACTAGCGGGAGAAGATACGCAGTATTTT. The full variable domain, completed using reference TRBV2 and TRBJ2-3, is EPEVTQTPSHQVTQMGQEVILRCVPISNHLYFYWYRQILGQKVEFLVSFYNNEISEKSEIFDDQFSVERPDGSNFTLKIRSTKLEDSAMYFCASSEATGLAGEDTQYFGPGTRLTVL.

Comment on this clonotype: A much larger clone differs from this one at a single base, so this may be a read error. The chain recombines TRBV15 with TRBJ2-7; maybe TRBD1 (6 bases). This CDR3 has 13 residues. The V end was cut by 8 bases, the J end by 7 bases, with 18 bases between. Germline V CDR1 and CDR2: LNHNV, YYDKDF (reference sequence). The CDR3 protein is CATGRPGVGEQYF. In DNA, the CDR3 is TGTGCCACCGGCCGACCAGGGGTCGGGGAGCAGTACTTC. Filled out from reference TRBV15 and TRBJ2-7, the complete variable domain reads DAMVIQNPRYQVTQFGKPVTLSCSQTLNHNVMYWYQQKSSQAPKLLFHYYDKDFNNEADTPDNFQSRRPNTSFCFLDIRSPGLGDTAMYLCATGRPGVGEQYFGPGTRLTVT.

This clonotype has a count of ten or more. CDR3 DNA: TGTGCCAGTAGTGACATTCTGCAGCATAGCAATCAGCCCCAGCATTTT. It yields the protein CASSDILQHSNQPQHF. The genes are TRBV19 and TRBJ1-5; D call uncertain. Germline V gene lookup returns CDR1 LNHDA and CDR2 SQIVND (reference sequence). Trimming stripped 5 bases from V and 0 bases from J, with 14 bases between. The CDR3 runs to 16 residues. Looking up the rest from reference TRBV19 and TRBJ1-5 gives the full variable domain: DGGITQSPKYLFRKEGQNVTLSCEQNLNHDAMYWYRQDPGQGLRLIYYSQIVNDFQKGDIAEGYSVSREKKESFPLTVTSAQKNPTAFYLCASSDILQHSNQPQHFGDGTRLSIL.

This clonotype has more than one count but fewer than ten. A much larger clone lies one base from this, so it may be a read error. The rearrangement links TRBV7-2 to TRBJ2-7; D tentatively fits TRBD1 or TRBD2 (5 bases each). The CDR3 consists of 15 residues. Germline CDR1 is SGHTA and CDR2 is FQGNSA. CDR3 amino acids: CASSPTGTPFYERYF. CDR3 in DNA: TGTGCCAGCAGTCCTACCGGGACCCCATTCTACGAGCGGTACTTC.

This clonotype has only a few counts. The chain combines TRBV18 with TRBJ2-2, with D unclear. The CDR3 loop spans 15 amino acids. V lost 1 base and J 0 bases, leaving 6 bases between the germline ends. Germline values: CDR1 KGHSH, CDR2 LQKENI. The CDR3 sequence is CASSPRVPNTGELFF. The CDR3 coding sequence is TGTGCCAGCTCACCACGAGTCCCGAACACCGGGGAGCTGTTTTTT.

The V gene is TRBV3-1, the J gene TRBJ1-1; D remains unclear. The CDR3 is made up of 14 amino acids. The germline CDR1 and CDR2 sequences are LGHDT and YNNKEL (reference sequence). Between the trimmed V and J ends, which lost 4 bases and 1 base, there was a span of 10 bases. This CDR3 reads CASSPRAANTEAFF. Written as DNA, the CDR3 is TGTGCCAGCAGCCCAAGGGCAGCGAACACTGAAGCTTTCTTT. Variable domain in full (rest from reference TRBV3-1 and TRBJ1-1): DTAVSQTPKYLVTQMGNDKSIKCEQNLGHDTMYWYKQDSKKFLKIMFSYNNKELIINETVPNRFSPKSPDKAHLNLHINSLELGDSAVYFCASSPRAANTEAFFGQGTRLTVV.

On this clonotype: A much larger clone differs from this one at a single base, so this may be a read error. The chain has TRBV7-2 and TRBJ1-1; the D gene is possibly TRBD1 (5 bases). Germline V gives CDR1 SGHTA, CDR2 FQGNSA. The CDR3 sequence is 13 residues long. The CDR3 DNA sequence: TGTGCCAGCCGCTTGGGGGGTTCAGCTGAAGCTTTCTTT. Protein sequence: CASRLGGSAEAFF.

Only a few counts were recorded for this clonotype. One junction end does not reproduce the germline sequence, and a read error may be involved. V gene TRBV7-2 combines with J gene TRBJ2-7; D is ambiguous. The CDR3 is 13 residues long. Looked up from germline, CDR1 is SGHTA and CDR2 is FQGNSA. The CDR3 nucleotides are TGTGCCAGCCGCTTAGGTCAGTTCTACGAGCAGTACTTC. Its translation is CASRLGQFYEQYF.

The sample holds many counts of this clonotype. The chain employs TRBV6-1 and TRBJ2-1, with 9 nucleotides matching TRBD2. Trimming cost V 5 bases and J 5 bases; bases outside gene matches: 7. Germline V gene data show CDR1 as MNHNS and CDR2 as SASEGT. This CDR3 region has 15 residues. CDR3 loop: CASSRKLAGNNEQFF. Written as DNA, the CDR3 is TGTGCCAGCAGTCGAAAACTAGCGGGTAACAATGAGCAGTTCTTC.

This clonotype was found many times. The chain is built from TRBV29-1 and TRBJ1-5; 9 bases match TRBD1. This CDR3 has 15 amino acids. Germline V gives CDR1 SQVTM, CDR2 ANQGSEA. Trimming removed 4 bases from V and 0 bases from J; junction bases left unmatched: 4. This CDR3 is CSVVSDRGSNQPQHF. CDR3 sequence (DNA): TGCAGCGTTGTATCGGACAGGGGTAGCAATCAGCCCCAGCATTTT.

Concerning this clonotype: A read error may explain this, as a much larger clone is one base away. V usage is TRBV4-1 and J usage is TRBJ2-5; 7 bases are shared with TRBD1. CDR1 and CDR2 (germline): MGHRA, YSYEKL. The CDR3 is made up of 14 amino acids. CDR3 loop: CASIQGQAQETQYF. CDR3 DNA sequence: TGCGCCAGCATCCAAGGACAGGCGCAAGAGACCCAGTACTTC.

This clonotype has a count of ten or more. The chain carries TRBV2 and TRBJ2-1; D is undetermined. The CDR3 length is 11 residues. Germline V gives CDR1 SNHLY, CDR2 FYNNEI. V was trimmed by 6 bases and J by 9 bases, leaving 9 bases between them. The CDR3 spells CASRYSAEQFF. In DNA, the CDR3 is TGTGCCAGCAGGTACTCGGCTGAGCAGTTCTTC.

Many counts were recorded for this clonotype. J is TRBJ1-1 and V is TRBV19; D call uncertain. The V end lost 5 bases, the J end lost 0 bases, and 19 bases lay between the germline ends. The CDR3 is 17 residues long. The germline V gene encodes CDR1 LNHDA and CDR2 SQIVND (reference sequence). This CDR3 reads CASSAVFGRPMNTEAFF. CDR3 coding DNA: TGTGCCAGTAGTGCGGTTTTCGGCAGACCGATGAACACTGAAGCTTTCTTT.

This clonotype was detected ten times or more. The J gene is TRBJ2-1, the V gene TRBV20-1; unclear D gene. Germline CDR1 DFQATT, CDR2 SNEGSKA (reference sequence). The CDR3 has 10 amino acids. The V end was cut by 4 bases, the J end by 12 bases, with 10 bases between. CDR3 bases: TGCAGTGCTAAGGACGTGGGGCAGTTCTTC. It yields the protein CSAKDVGQFF.

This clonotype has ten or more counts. In nucleotides, the CDR3 is TGTGCCAGCAGCTTCCCAATAGCGGGAGACTCCTACAATGAGCAGTTCTTC. Translated: CASSFPIAGDSYNEQFF. This chain links TRBV7-9 with TRBJ2-1; 9 bases line up with TRBD2. Looked up from germline, CDR1 is SEHNR and CDR2 is FQNEAQ (reference sequence). The CDR3 loop spans 17 amino acids. The V segment lost 3 bases and the J segment 0 bases; nucleotides outside the gene matches: 6.

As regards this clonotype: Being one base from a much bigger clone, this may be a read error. The CDR3: CGARGTGSPQYF. In DNA form, the CDR3 reads TGCGGTGCTAGAGGGACAGGTTCTCCCCAGTACTTC. The V and J genes are TRBV20-1 and TRBJ2-5; 8 nucleotides align to TRBD1. The CDR3 is 12 residues long. CDR1 DFQATT and CDR2 SNEGSKA come from the germline V gene (reference sequence).

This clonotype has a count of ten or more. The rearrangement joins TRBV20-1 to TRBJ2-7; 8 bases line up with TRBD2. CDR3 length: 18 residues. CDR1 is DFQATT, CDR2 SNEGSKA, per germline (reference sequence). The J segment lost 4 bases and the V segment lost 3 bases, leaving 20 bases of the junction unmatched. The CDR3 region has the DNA TGCAGTGCTAGCCAACTTACTTCGAGCGGGAGTGAATTGTACGAGCAGTACTTC. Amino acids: CSASQLTSSGSELYEQYF.

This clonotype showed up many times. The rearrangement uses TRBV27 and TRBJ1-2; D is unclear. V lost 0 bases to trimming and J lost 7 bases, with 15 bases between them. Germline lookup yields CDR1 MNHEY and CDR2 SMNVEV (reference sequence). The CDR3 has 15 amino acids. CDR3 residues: CASSLSASLGLGYTF. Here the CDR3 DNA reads TGTGCCAGCAGTTTATCGGCTAGTCTGGGTCTTGGCTACACCTTC.